This section outlines one TCR beta chain sequence together with its context. This clonotype was observed many times. Its antigen is currently not known. Base quality data are lacking; no much larger clone is found one base away. This specimen's time point label, per the study, means: patch test 2, 6 weeks after DPC sensitization. The label giving this sample's treatment or condition can be read as: therapeutic diphenylcyclopropenone sensitization with weekly scalp DPC. At every patch-test visit, the blood draw took place before the patch test was put on. Patients were eligible if aged 18 to 70, diagnosed with alopecia and judged suitable for DPC therapy, and pregnant patients were excluded. Unfractionated whole blood was collected in Tempus Blood RNA tubes, and total RNA was extracted from that blood. The library was made by RACE. The listed sequencing device is NextSeq 500. During library preparation, unique molecular identifiers were attached to individual cDNA molecules so that TCRs could be counted quantitatively and reproducibly. From each blood RNA sample, both TCR alpha and TCR beta chains were sequenced. The original pipeline was this. Samples had a median of about 96,000 TCRs, with a range from roughly 23,224 to 700,000. V, J and CDR3 annotation of the TCR reads was performed with the Decombinator software suite. Every sample was subsampled to the same number of TCRs (28,000) for the PS versus PT1 abundance plots. TCRs were defined as expanded if absent before sensitization and observed at least eight times at the 2-week time point. TCRdb itself trimmed the public reads at Q25 with fastp, ran MiXCR and retained productive beta chains. Here each entry gathers all rows of one CDR3 protein and keeps the most common genes and DNA. TCRdb's processing, not the authors' own work, is the source of the V and J calls. The sample records about 40,000 distinct CDR3 sequences, 8.9% of which are singletons. The top ten hold over 14% of the sample.

The sample originates from a study of human T cells and chemical hapten exposure (dated by TCRdb to the early 2020s). For the wider study: For sensitization, 2% DPC in acetone was applied to an approximately 2 cm by approximately 2 cm area of upper inner arm skin. Patients additionally received weekly therapeutic DPC doses to the scalp throughout the roughly 24-week study period. Patch tests used Finn chambers with 0.01% DPC on the upper back, scored after 6 days by International Contact Dermatitis Research Group standards. Alopecia areata with under or over 50% scalp involvement, alopecia totalis and alopecia universalis were represented in the patient cohort, which was mostly female. Libraries were combined into a pool for sequencing, and differences in TCR yield between samples came mainly from small differences in library volumes within the pool. The study tracked peripheral blood TCR repertoire changes in vivo during primary and secondary sensitization to the hapten diphenylcyclopropenone (DPC) in alopecia patients. Blood was sampled from patients pre-sensitization (week 0) and at 2, 6 and about 24 weeks after DPC sensitization. Under 30 alopecia patients gave blood for TCR sequencing at one to four time points (pre-sensitization, 2, 6 and 24 weeks). Here is what the overall study found, with its caveats: Expanded TCRs formed significantly more large CDR3 similarity clusters than pre-sensitization or healthy control sets, consistent with antigen-driven responses. All patients had alopecia, a presumed autoimmune disease, so their immune response might differ from that of healthy individuals. The number of PT1 expanded TCRs positively correlated with patch test score, significant at thresholds 8, 16 and 32 but not 4. Repeated subsampling changed both the strength of the expansion versus patch-test correlation and the threshold at which that correlation became significant. DPC sensitization did not change the number of TCRs with a frequency above 1 in 1000, and there was no evidence of changes in global repertoire structure.

Measured from the cysteine to the phenylalanine, the CDR3 is 12 residues long. Only the CDR3 DNA stays, 36 bases, in frame from base 1. Per the germline V gene, SQVTM is the CDR1 and ANQGSEA is the CDR2. The chain employs TRBV29-1 and TRBJ1-1; the D gene is perhaps TRBD1, from 5 matching bases. This clonotype originated in a woman in her thirties or forties with alopecia areata. Some clones in this sample may be carry-over from other donors' samples. The sample consisted of whole blood, taken in connection with sensitization to the hapten diphenylcyclopropenone (DPC). The CDR3 corresponds to CRVGQSGREAFF. The nucleotides are TGCAGGGTGGGGCAGAGCGGACGTGAAGCTTTCTTT. Outside the CDR3, residues come from the reference TRBV29-1 and TRBJ1-1 proteins, so the full variable domain is: SAVISQKPSRDICQRGTSLTIQCQVDSQVTMMFWYRQQPGQSLTLIATANQGSEATYESGFVIDKFPISRPNLTFSTLTVSNMSPEDSSIYLCRVGQSGREAFFGQGTRLTVV.